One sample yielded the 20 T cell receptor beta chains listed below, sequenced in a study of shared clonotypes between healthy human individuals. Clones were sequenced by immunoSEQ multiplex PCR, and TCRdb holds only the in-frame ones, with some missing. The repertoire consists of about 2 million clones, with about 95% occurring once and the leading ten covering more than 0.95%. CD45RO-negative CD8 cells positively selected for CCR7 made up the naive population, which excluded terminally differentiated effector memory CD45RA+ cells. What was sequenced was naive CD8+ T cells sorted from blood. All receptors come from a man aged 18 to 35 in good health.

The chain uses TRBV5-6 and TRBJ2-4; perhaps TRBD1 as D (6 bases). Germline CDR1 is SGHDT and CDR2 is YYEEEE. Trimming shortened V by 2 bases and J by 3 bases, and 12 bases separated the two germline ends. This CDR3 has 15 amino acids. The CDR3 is CASSFSRDNKNIQYF. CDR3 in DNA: TGTGCCAGCAGCTTCTCCCGGGACAACAAAAACATTCAGTACTTC. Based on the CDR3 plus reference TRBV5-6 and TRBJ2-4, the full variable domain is DAGVTQSPTHLIKTRGQQVTLRCSPKSGHDTVSWYQQALGQGPQFIFQYYEEEERQRGNFPDRFSGHQFPNYSSELNVNALLLGDSALYLCASSFSRDNKNIQYFGAGTRLSVL.

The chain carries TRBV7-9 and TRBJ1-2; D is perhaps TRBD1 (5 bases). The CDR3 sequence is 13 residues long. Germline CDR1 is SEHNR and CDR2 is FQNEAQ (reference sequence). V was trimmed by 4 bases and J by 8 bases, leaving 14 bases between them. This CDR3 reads CASSSVLGDGYTF. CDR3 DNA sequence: TGTGCCAGCAGCTCCGTTTTAGGGGACGGCTACACCTTC.

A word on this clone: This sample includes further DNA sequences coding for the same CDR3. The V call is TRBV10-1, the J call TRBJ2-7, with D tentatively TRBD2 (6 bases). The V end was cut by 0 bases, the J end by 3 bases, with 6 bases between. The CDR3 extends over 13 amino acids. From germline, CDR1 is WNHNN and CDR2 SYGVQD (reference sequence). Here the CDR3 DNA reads TGCGCCAGCAGTGAGTCGACTAGCTACGAGCAGTACTTC. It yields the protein CASSESTSYEQYF.

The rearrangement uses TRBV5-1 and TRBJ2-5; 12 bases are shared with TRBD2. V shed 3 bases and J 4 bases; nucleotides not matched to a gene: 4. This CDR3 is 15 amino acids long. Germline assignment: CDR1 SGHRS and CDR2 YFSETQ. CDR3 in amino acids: CASSSPTSGRETQYF. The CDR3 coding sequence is TGCGCCAGCAGCTCCCCGACTAGCGGGAGAGAGACCCAGTACTTC.

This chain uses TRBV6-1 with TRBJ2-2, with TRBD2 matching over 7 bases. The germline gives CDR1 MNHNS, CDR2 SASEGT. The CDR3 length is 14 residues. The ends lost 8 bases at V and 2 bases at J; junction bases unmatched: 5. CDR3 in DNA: TGTGCCAGCGGGGGGGACTACAACACCGGGGAGCTGTTTTTT. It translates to CASGGDYNTGELFF.

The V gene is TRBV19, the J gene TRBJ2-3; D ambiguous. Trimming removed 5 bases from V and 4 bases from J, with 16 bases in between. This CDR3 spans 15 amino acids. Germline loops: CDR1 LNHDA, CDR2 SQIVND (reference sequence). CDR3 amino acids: CASSSLPGGPDTQYF. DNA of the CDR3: TGTGCCAGTAGTTCCCTCCCCGGTGGACCAGATACGCAGTATTTT. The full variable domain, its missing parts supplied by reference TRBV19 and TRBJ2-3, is DGGITQSPKYLFRKEGQNVTLSCEQNLNHDAMYWYRQDPGQGLRLIYYSQIVNDFQKGDIAEGYSVSREKKESFPLTVTSAQKNPTAFYLCASSSLPGGPDTQYFGPGTRLTVL.

The CDR3 protein is CATHRGAIDQPQHF. For the CDR3, the DNA is TGCGCCACCCATCGGGGGGCGATTGATCAGCCCCAGCATTTT. V and J are TRBV10-2 and TRBJ1-5; D perhaps matches TRBD1 (6 bases). The germline V and J ends were trimmed by 10 bases and 5 bases, with 18 bases remaining between them. Germline CDR1 is WSHSY and CDR2 is SAAADI. The CDR3 runs to 14 residues.

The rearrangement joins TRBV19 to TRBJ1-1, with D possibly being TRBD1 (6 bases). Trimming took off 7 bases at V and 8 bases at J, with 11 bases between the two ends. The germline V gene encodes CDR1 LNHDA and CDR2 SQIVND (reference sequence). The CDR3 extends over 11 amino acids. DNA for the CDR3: TGTGCCAGTAACTACGGGGGCGAAGCTTTCTTT. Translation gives CASNYGGEAFF.

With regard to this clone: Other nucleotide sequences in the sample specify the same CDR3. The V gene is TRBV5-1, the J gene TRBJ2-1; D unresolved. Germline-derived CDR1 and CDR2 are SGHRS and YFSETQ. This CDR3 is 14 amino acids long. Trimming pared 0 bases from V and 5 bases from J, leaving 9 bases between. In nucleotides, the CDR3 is TGCGCCAGCAGCTTGGCCGGTGGAAACAATGAGCAGTTCTTC. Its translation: CASSLAGGNNEQFF.

The CDR3 loop reads CASSPGTGTYEAFF. In nucleotides, the CDR3 is TGTGCCAGTAGTCCCGGGACAGGAACCTATGAAGCTTTCTTT. V gene TRBV19 combines with J gene TRBJ1-1; 8 nucleotides line up with TRBD1. The CDR3 covers 14 residues. Germline CDR1 LNHDA, CDR2 SQIVND (reference sequence). V lost 5 bases, J lost 7 bases, and 9 bases stayed unmatched.

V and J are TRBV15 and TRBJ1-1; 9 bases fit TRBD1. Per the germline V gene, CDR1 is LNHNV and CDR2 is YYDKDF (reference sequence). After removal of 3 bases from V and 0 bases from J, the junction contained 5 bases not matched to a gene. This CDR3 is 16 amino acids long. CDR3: CATSSGTGSMNTEAFF. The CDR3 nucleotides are TGTGCCACCAGCAGCGGGACAGGGAGCATGAACACTGAAGCTTTCTTT.

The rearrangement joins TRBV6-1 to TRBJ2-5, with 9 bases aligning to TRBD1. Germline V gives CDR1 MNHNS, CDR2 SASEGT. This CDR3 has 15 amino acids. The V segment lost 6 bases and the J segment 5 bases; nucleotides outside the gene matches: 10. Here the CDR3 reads CASSLTGTGWETQYF. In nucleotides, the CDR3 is TGTGCCAGCAGCCTTACCGGGACAGGGTGGGAGACCCAGTACTTC.

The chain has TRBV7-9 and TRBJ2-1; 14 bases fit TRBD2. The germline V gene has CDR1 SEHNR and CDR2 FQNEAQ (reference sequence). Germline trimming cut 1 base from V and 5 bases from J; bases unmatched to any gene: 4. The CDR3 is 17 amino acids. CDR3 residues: CASSLETSGRANNEQFF. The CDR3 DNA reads TGTGCCAGCAGCTTAGAGACTAGCGGGAGGGCAAACAATGAGCAGTTCTTC.

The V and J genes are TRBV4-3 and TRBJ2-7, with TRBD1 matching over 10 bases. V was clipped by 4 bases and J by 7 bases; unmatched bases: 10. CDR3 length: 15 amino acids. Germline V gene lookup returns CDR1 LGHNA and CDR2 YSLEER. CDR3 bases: TGCGCCAGCAGCCCGGGGACAGGGGCCACATGGGAGCAGTACTTC. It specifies CASSPGTGATWEQYF.

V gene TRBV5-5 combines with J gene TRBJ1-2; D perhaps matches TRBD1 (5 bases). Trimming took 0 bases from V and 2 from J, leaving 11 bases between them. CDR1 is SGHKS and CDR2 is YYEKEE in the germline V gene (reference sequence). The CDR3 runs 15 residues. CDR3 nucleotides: TGTGCCAGCAGCTTGGCCGCTCAGGGCAACTATGGCTACACCTTC. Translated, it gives CASSLAAQGNYGYTF. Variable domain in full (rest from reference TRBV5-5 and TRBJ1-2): DAGVTQSPTHLIKTRGQQVTLRCSPISGHKSVSWYQQVLGQGPQFIFQYYEKEERGRGNFPDRFSARQFPNYSSELNVNALLLGDSALYLCASSLAAQGNYGYTFGSGTRLTVV.

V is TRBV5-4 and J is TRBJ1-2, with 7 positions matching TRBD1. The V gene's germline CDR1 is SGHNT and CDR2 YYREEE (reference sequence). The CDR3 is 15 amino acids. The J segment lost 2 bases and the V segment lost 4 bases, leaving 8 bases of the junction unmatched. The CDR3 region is CASSRARGENYGYTF. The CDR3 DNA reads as TGTGCCAGCAGCCGTGCCAGGGGGGAGAACTATGGCTACACCTTC.

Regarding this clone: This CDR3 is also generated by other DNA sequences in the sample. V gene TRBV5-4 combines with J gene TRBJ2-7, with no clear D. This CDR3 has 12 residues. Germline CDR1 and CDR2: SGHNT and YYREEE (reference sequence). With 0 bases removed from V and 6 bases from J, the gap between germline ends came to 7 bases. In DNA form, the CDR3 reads TGTGCCAGCAGCTTGGGTTCTGGCGAGCAGTACTTC. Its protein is CASSLGSGEQYF.

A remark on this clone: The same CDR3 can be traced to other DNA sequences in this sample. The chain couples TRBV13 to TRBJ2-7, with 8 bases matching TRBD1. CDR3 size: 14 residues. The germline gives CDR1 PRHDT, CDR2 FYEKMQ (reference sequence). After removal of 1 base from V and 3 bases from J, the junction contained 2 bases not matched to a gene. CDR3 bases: TGTGCCAGCAGCTTAGCGGGACAGGTCTACGAGCAGTACTTC. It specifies CASSLAGQVYEQYF. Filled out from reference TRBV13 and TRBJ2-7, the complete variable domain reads AAGVIQSPRHLIKEKRETATLKCYPIPRHDTVYWYQQGPGQDPQFLISFYEKMQSDKGSIPDRFSAQQFSDYHSELNMSSLELGDSALYFCASSLAGQVYEQYFGPGTRLTVT.

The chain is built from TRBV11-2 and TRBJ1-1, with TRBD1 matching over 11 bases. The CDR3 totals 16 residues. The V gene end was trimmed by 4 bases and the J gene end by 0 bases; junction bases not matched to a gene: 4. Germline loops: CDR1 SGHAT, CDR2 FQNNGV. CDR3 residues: CASSSWTGGLNTEAFF. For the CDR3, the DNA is TGTGCCAGCAGCTCCTGGACAGGGGGCTTGAACACTGAAGCTTTCTTT.

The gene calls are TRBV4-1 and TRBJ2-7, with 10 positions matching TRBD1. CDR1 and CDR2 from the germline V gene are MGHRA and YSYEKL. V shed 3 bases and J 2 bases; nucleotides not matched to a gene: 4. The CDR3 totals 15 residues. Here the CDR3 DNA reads TGCGCCAGCAGCCACGCAGGGACAGGGGCCTACGAGCAGTACTTC. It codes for CASSHAGTGAYEQYF.